These T cell receptor beta chains were read from a single sample in a study of T cell responses to AZD1222 COVID-19 vaccine. TCRdb's copy holds only in-frame clones and misses some; the assay was immunoSEQ multiplex PCR. Here the sample spans about 84,000 clones, nearly 90% being singletons. Sequencing was performed on peripheral blood, taken on day 0 of AZD1222 vaccination. The receptors originated from an adult in good health. The CDR3 runs from the conserved cysteine through the conserved F or W. A D gene is named only where the DNA matches it firmly. Expanded clones get a size class; other rows say once, few or many, or leave the size out.

clone size: .
J gene: TRBJ2-3
D gene: TRBD1
V gene: TRBV11-3
CDR3 DNA: TGTGCCAGCAGCTTAGAAGGGACAGGGGTTACAGATACGCAGTATTTT
CDR3 protein: CASSLEGTGVTDTQYF

clone size: .
J gene: TRBJ1-1
D gene: TRBD1
V gene: TRBV6-5
CDR3 DNA: TGTGCCAGCTCATCCGGACAGGGGGTTGGAGCTTTCTTT
CDR3 protein: CASSSGQGVGAFF

clone size: .
J gene: TRBJ1-2
D gene: TRBD1
V gene: TRBV6-5
CDR3 DNA: TGTGCCAGCAGTTGGGGACAGGGGGCGCCTGGCTACACCTTC
CDR3 protein: CASSWGQGAPGYTF

clone size: once
J gene: TRBJ1-2
D gene: .
V gene: TRBV27
CDR3 DNA: TGTGCCAGCAGTGCCTACAGGGTGGGGAACTATGGCTACACCTTC
CDR3 protein: CASSAYRVGNYGYTF

clone size: .
J gene: TRBJ2-7
D gene: .
V gene: TRBV29-1
CDR3 DNA: TGCAGCGTTTCAGGGGCGCGGAGCTCCTACGAGCAGTACTTC
CDR3 protein: CSVSGARSSYEQYF

clone size: once
J gene: TRBJ2-1
D gene: .
V gene: TRBV6-2/TRBV6-3
CDR3 DNA: TGTGCCAGCAGTTCATGGGAGGAGCAGTTCTTC
CDR3 protein: CASSSWEEQFF

clone size: .
J gene: TRBJ1-4
D gene: .
V gene: TRBV30
CDR3 DNA: TGTGCCTGGAGATACAGGGCGCGAACGCCTGAAAAACTGTTTTTT
CDR3 protein: CAWRYRARTPEKLFF

clone size: .
J gene: TRBJ2-2
D gene: TRBD1
V gene: TRBV9
CDR3 DNA: TGTGCCAGTTCGAGACAGGGAAACACCGGGGAGCTGTTTTTT
CDR3 protein: CASSRQGNTGELFF

clone size: .
J gene: TRBJ2-5
D gene: .
V gene: TRBV7-3
CDR3 DNA: TGTGCCAGCAGCTTATCGGGAGCGGGAGAGACCCAGTACTTC
CDR3 protein: CASSLSGAGETQYF

clone size: few
J gene: TRBJ2-7
D gene: .
V gene: TRBV18
CDR3 DNA: TGTGCCAGCTCATTCACACAGGGAGCTTCCTACGAGCAGTACTTC
CDR3 protein: CASSFTQGASYEQYF

clone size: .
J gene: TRBJ1-1
D gene: .
V gene: TRBV4-2
CDR3 DNA: TGTGCCAGCAGCCAAGACGGTCAGGGAGGAATGAACACTGAAGCTTTCTTT
CDR3 protein: CASSQDGQGGMNTEAFF

clone size: .
J gene: TRBJ1-1
D gene: .
V gene: TRBV6-5
CDR3 DNA: TGTGCCAGCAGTTACTTTCGATTTGGGCCCGAGACTGAAGCTTTCTTT
CDR3 protein: CASSYFRFGPETEAFF

clone size: .
J gene: TRBJ2-3
D gene: TRBD2
V gene: TRBV10-2
CDR3 DNA: TGCGCCAGCCGCGGGACTAGAGGGGCAGATACGCAGTATTTT
CDR3 protein: CASRGTRGADTQYF

clone size: .
J gene: TRBJ1-5
D gene: .
V gene: TRBV18
CDR3 DNA: TGTGCCAGCTCACCAACAGCGGGCAGCAATCAGCCCCAGCATTTT
CDR3 protein: CASSPTAGSNQPQHF

clone size: once
J gene: TRBJ1-1
D gene: .
V gene: TRBV12-3/TRBV12-4
CDR3 DNA: TGTGCCAGCAGACGTGAAGGGCACACTGAAGCTTTCTTT
CDR3 protein: CASRREGHTEAFF

clone size: .
J gene: TRBJ1-1
D gene: .
V gene: TRBV29-1
CDR3 DNA: TGCAGCGTTGAGGGGTGGTCGGACACTGAAGCTTTCTTT
CDR3 protein: CSVEGWSDTEAFF

clone size: once
J gene: TRBJ1-3
D gene: .
V gene: TRBV18
CDR3 DNA: TGTGCCAGCTCACCACGACGGACCGACTCTGGAAACACCATATATTTT
CDR3 protein: CASSPRRTDSGNTIYF

clone size: .
J gene: TRBJ1-2
D gene: .
V gene: TRBV11-2
CDR3 DNA: TGTGCCAGCAGTTCAAGGGGCACCTATGGCTACACCTTC
CDR3 protein: CASSSRGTYGYTF

clone size: .
J gene: TRBJ2-1
D gene: TRBD2
V gene: TRBV29-1
CDR3 DNA: TGCAGCAAAGCGGGAGAAGTTGACAATGAGCAGTTCTTC
CDR3 protein: CSKAGEVDNEQFF

clone size: .
J gene: TRBJ2-5
D gene: .
V gene: TRBV10-3
CDR3 DNA: TGTGCCATCAGTGAGTCTTTGAAGACCCAGTACTTC
CDR3 protein: CAISESLKTQYF

clone size: once
J gene: TRBJ2-7
D gene: TRBD1
V gene: TRBV5-1
CDR3 DNA: TGCGCCAGCAGCTCCGGGGGCAGGGGGCCGGACGAGCAGTACTTC
CDR3 protein: CASSSGGRGPDEQYF

clone size: .
J gene: TRBJ1-2
D gene: .
V gene: TRBV20-1
CDR3 DNA: TGCAGTGCTAGTAGTGTGGCAGTCCCGAACTATGGCTACACCTTC
CDR3 protein: CSASSVAVPNYGYTF

clone size: .
J gene: TRBJ1-5
D gene: .
V gene: TRBV5-8
CDR3 DNA: TGTGCCAGCAGCTTGGAACAGGGCAGCAATCAGCCCCAGCATTTT
CDR3 protein: CASSLEQGSNQPQHF

clone size: .
J gene: TRBJ1-2
D gene: .
V gene: TRBV5-6
CDR3 DNA: TGTGCCAGCAGCTTCTCCGACAGGACCTATGGCTACACCTTC
CDR3 protein: CASSFSDRTYGYTF

clone size: .
J gene: TRBJ1-3
D gene: .
V gene: TRBV7-2
CDR3 DNA: TGTGCCAGCAGCGGGGGGGCCTCTGGAAACACCATATATTTT
CDR3 protein: CASSGGASGNTIYF

clone size: .
J gene: TRBJ2-1
D gene: .
V gene: TRBV12-3/TRBV12-4
CDR3 DNA: TGTGCCAGCAGTTTAGGACCCCAGCAGTTCTTC
CDR3 protein: CASSLGPQQFF

clone size: .
J gene: TRBJ2-4
D gene: .
V gene: TRBV19
CDR3 DNA: TGTGCCAGTAGTAGTCCGGGGGCGGCCAAAAACATTCAGTACTTC
CDR3 protein: CASSSPGAAKNIQYF

clone size: .
J gene: TRBJ2-1
D gene: .
V gene: TRBV7-8
CDR3 DNA: TGTGCCAGCAGCGGCTTTGGGGGATTAGAGCAGTTCTTC
CDR3 protein: CASSGFGGLEQFF

clone size: .
J gene: TRBJ2-1
D gene: TRBD2
V gene: TRBV10-3
CDR3 DNA: TGTGCCATCAGTCCGGGACTAGCGGGAGAGGGAAACAATGAGCAGTTCTTC
CDR3 protein: CAISPGLAGEGNNEQFF

clone size: .
J gene: TRBJ2-5
D gene: .
V gene: TRBV11-1
CDR3 DNA: TGTGCCAGCAGCTTAGACAGCAGATTCCAAGAGACCCAGTACTTC
CDR3 protein: CASSLDSRFQETQYF

clone size: .
J gene: TRBJ1-5
D gene: .
V gene: TRBV19
CDR3 DNA: TGTGCCAGTAGTATAGGTGGAGGGGCTAGAAGTAATCAGCCCCAGCATTTT
CDR3 protein: CASSIGGGARSNQPQHF

clone size: few
J gene: TRBJ1-2
D gene: .
V gene: TRBV4-1
CDR3 DNA: TGCGCCAGCAGCCTTAGACAGGAACCTAACTATGGCTACACCTTC
CDR3 protein: CASSLRQEPNYGYTF

clone size: .
J gene: TRBJ1-5
D gene: .
V gene: TRBV11-2
CDR3 DNA: TGTGCCAGCAGCCAAACCGATTTGGGGCCCCAGCATTTT
CDR3 protein: CASSQTDLGPQHF

clone size: few
J gene: TRBJ2-1
D gene: .
V gene: TRBV7-3
CDR3 DNA: TGTGCCAGCAGCTTAGCGGGCGTCGGGCTGAAGTTCTTC
CDR3 protein: CASSLAGVGLKFF

clone size: .
J gene: TRBJ2-3
D gene: .
V gene: TRBV11-3
CDR3 DNA: TGTGCCAGTTCCACGGCTAGCACAGATACGCAGTATTTT
CDR3 protein: CASSTASTDTQYF

clone size: .
J gene: TRBJ2-3
D gene: .
V gene: TRBV7-8
CDR3 DNA: TGTGCCAGCAGCCCCCGGGTAGGGGGAGTGGGGACGCAGTATTTT
CDR3 protein: CASSPRVGGVGTQYF

clone size: .
J gene: TRBJ1-6
D gene: .
V gene: TRBV5-1
CDR3 DNA: TGCGCCAGCAGCTCAGAGGGGAGGAATAATTCACCCCTCCACTTT
CDR3 protein: CASSSEGRNNSPLHF

clone size: .
J gene: TRBJ1-6
D gene: .
V gene: TRBV7-9
CDR3 DNA: TGTGCCAGCAGCCGAAGCAGGAGCTCCTATAATTCACCCCTCCACTTT
CDR3 protein: CASSRSRSSYNSPLHF

clone size: .
J gene: TRBJ2-1
D gene: .
V gene: TRBV6-6
CDR3 DNA: TGTGCCAGCAGTTACTCGTTGTCGGGATCGGGGAATGAGCAGTTCTTC
CDR3 protein: CASSYSLSGSGNEQFF

clone size: .
J gene: TRBJ1-1
D gene: .
V gene: TRBV19
CDR3 DNA: TGTGCCAGTAGTATCCGGGGGACCTCCAACACTGAAGCTTTCTTT
CDR3 protein: CASSIRGTSNTEAFF

clone size: .
J gene: TRBJ2-2
D gene: .
V gene: TRBV12-3/TRBV12-4
CDR3 DNA: TGTGCCAGCAGGAACAGGGCCGGGGAGCTGTTTTTT
CDR3 protein: CASRNRAGELFF

clone size: .
J gene: TRBJ2-7
D gene: .
V gene: TRBV9
CDR3 DNA: TGTGCCAGCAGCGTAGGTAACGCCGACTACGAGCAGTACTTC
CDR3 protein: CASSVGNADYEQYF

clone size: .
J gene: TRBJ1-1
D gene: .
V gene: TRBV18
CDR3 DNA: TGTGCCAGCTCACCACCGAATAATGACAGGAGCACTGAAGCTTTCTTT
CDR3 protein: CASSPPNNDRSTEAFF

clone size: .
J gene: TRBJ2-5
D gene: .
V gene: TRBV5-4
CDR3 DNA: TGTGCCAGCAGCTTAAGGGGGGCCCCGGACCAAGAGACCCAGTACTTC
CDR3 protein: CASSLRGAPDQETQYF

clone size: .
J gene: TRBJ1-3
D gene: .
V gene: TRBV30
CDR3 DNA: TGTGCCTGGAATCGGGCAGGGTCTGGAAACACCATATATTTT
CDR3 protein: CAWNRAGSGNTIYF

clone size: once
J gene: TRBJ2-3
D gene: TRBD2
V gene: TRBV5-1
CDR3 DNA: TGCGCCAGCAGCTTAGCGGGAGGTTCGGATACGCAGTATTTT
CDR3 protein: CASSLAGGSDTQYF

clone size: .
J gene: TRBJ2-3
D gene: TRBD1
V gene: TRBV11-3
CDR3 DNA: TGTGCCAGCAGCTCCGGGACAGGGGTTAATACAGATACGCAGTATTTT
CDR3 protein: CASSSGTGVNTDTQYF

clone size: .
J gene: TRBJ1-1
D gene: .
V gene: TRBV12-3/TRBV12-4
CDR3 DNA: TGTGCCAGCACCCCTATGGCCGAAGCTTTCTTT
CDR3 protein: CASTPMAEAFF

clone size: once
J gene: TRBJ1-6
D gene: .
V gene: TRBV6-5
CDR3 DNA: TGTGCCAGCAGTCAAACGGGACGTTATAATTCACCCCTCCACTTT
CDR3 protein: CASSQTGRYNSPLHF

clone size: .
J gene: TRBJ2-3
D gene: TRBD2
V gene: TRBV6-6
CDR3 DNA: TGTGCCAGCAGTCTACTCGCAAGCGGGAGGAGTTCAGATACGCAGTATTTT
CDR3 protein: CASSLLASGRSSDTQYF

clone size: .
J gene: TRBJ2-4
D gene: .
V gene: TRBV4-2
CDR3 DNA: TGTGCCAGCAGCCACAACGAGCGATTAGCCAAAAACATTCAGTACTTC
CDR3 protein: CASSHNERLAKNIQYF

clone size: .
J gene: TRBJ2-7
D gene: .
V gene: TRBV6-5
CDR3 DNA: TGTGCCAGCAGGAACAGGGATTTCTCCTACGAGCAGTACTTC
CDR3 protein: CASRNRDFSYEQYF

clone size: once
J gene: TRBJ2-1
D gene: .
V gene: TRBV10-1
CDR3 DNA: TGCGCCAGCAGTGAGTCGGTCACAGGAAGCGGCTCCTACAATGAGCAGTTCTTC
CDR3 protein: CASSESVTGSGSYNEQFF

clone size: .
J gene: TRBJ2-3
D gene: TRBD2
V gene: TRBV19
CDR3 DNA: TGTGCCAGTACCTCTGGCGGGAGTTGGACAGATACGCAGTATTTT
CDR3 protein: CASTSGGSWTDTQYF

clone size: .
J gene: TRBJ1-1
D gene: .
V gene: TRBV25-1
CDR3 DNA: TGTGCCAGCATCCCGAGCGGGGGCACTGAAGCTTTCTTT
CDR3 protein: CASIPSGGTEAFF

clone size: .
J gene: TRBJ2-7
D gene: TRBD1
V gene: TRBV7-9
CDR3 DNA: TGTGCCAGCAGCTTAGCGGGACAGGGAAGGGCGGCCTACGAGCAGTACTTC
CDR3 protein: CASSLAGQGRAAYEQYF